A single sample gave rise to the 21 T cell receptor beta chains below, sequenced in a study of blood T cells in healthy people across ages. With a J-beta primer mix and a sample-barcoded 5' primer, a second PCR ran roughly 6 to 11 cycles. In TCRdb, the 5' RACE reads were re-called with MiXCR into one record per CDR3 protein. The sample lists hundreds of thousands of distinct CDR3 sequences, roughly 49% occurring once. Sequenced: blood. These receptors were obtained from a woman aged 60-70 years in good health.

V is TRBV5-1 and J is TRBJ2-3, with 8 bases that match TRBD2. This CDR3 region has 13 residues. Germline V CDR1 and CDR2: SGHRS, YFSETQ. The J segment lost 4 bases and the V segment lost 4 bases, leaving 2 bases of the junction unmatched. CDR3 protein: CASSEAGADTQYF. CDR3 nucleotides: TGCGCCAGCAGCGAAGCGGGGGCAGATACGCAGTATTTT. The variable domain in full, with the rest retrieved from reference TRBV5-1 and TRBJ2-3, is KAGVTQTPRYLIKTRGQQVTLSCSPISGHRSVSWYQQTPGQGLQFLFEYFSETQRNKGNFPGRFSGRQFSNSRSEMNVSTLELGDSALYLCASSEAGADTQYFGPGTRLTVL.

A word on this clonotype: Being one base from a much bigger clone, this may be a read error. This chain connects TRBV7-2 to TRBJ2-7, with D possibly being TRBD1 or TRBD2 (5 bases each). Trimming left V 2 bases short and J 7 bases short, with 21 bases between. Germline CDR1 SGHTA, CDR2 FQGNSA. The CDR3 consists of 16 residues. The CDR3 region is CASSLRASRAGNEQYF. CDR3 bases: TGTGCCAGCAGCTTACGGGCATCCAGGGCGGGCAATGAGCAGTACTTC.

This clonotype was observed a handful of times. V gene TRBV10-3 combines with J gene TRBJ1-1; tentative D call: TRBD1 (5 bases). This CDR3 has 13 residues. Between the trimmed V and J ends, which lost 5 bases and 1 base, there was a span of 8 bases. The germline gives CDR1 ENHRY, CDR2 SYGVKD. Here the CDR3 DNA reads TGTGCCATCAGTTTTGGGGGGAACACTGAAGCTTTCTTT. Its translation is CAISFGGNTEAFF.

The rearrangement joins TRBV20-1 to TRBJ2-7; a weak D match, TRBD1 (5 bases). Per the germline V gene, CDR1 is DFQATT and CDR2 is SNEGSKA (reference sequence). This CDR3 region has 15 residues. V lost 1 base and J 7 bases, leaving 20 bases between the germline ends. CDR3 loop: CSARAPRKSDNEQYF. CDR3 in DNA: TGCAGTGCTAGAGCGCCCCGGAAGTCGGACAATGAGCAGTACTTC.

This clonotype showed up just a few times. J is TRBJ2-1 and V is TRBV24-1, with 10 bases identical to TRBD1. CDR1 is KGHDR and CDR2 is SFDVKD in the germline V gene. V was pared by 4 bases and J by 7 bases, with 9 bases of the junction left unmatched. This CDR3 is 16 amino acids long. This chain's CDR3 is CATSDWTGGRRNEQFF. CDR3 nucleotide sequence: TGTGCCACCAGTGACTGGACAGGGGGAAGACGGAATGAGCAGTTCTTC.

The chain joins TRBV4-3 to TRBJ2-1; 7 bases align to TRBD1. This CDR3 region has 17 residues. CDR1 and CDR2 (germline): LGHNA, YSLEER. J gave up 0 bases and V 3 bases, and 8 bases lay outside the gene matches. The CDR3 region is CASSHIEGQCSYNEQFF. In DNA, the CDR3 is TGCGCCAGCAGCCACATCGAGGGACAGTGCTCCTACAATGAGCAGTTCTTC.

This clonotype was seen once. The chain carries TRBV5-1 and TRBJ2-5; 14 bases line up with TRBD2. The J call may not be correct, given that the DNA end is closer to TRBJ2-7. CDR3 length: 16 amino acids. Per germline, CDR1 SGHRS and CDR2 YFSETQ. The CDR3: CASSWGLAGAAYEQYF. CDR3 nucleotide sequence: TGCGCCAGCAGCTGGGGACTAGCGGGGGCAGCCTACGAGCAGTACTTC.

The chain joins TRBV28 to TRBJ2-7; a weak D match, TRBD2 (6 bases). Trimming took off 2 bases at V and 0 bases at J, with 11 bases between the two ends. Per the germline V gene, CDR1 is MDHEN and CDR2 is SYDVKM. The CDR3 has 15 amino acids. Written as DNA, the CDR3 is TGTGCCAGCAGTTTAGGGCGGGATAGCTCCTACGAGCAGTACTTC. This translates into CASSLGRDSSYEQYF.

V is TRBV20-1 and J is TRBJ2-3; D possibly corresponds to TRBD2 (5 bases). V dropped 4 bases and J dropped 2 bases, with 10 bases sitting between them. The length of the CDR3 is 13 residues. CDR1 is DFQATT, CDR2 SNEGSKA, per germline (reference sequence). DNA of the CDR3: TGCAGTGCTAATCGGGATTACACAGATACGCAGTATTTT. Protein product: CSANRDYTDTQYF.

The chain recombines TRBV5-6 with TRBJ2-7; D unclear. The CDR3 is 14 residues long. The germline V gene encodes CDR1 SGHDT and CDR2 YYEEEE. The V end was cut by 4 bases, the J end by 0 bases, with 11 bases between. The CDR3 loop reads CASSRTWSSYEQYF. The CDR3 nucleotides read TGTGCCAGCAGCAGAACCTGGAGCTCCTACGAGCAGTACTTC.

The gene calls are TRBV7-8 and TRBJ2-7, with 8 bases identical to TRBD1. CDR3 length: 13 amino acids. The germline V gene has CDR1 SGHVS and CDR2 FQNEAQ. J lost 12 bases, V lost 5 bases, and 12 bases had no gene match. In DNA form, the CDR3 reads TGTGCCAGCAGCCGCACGGACAGGGCGCCCACGTACTTC. It translates to CASSRTDRAPTYF.

This clonotype was recorded many times. J is TRBJ2-5 and V is TRBV20-1; TRBD1 matches at 9 bases. V trimming: 6 bases; J trimming: 1 base; junction bases outside the gene matches: 6. From germline, CDR1 is DFQATT and CDR2 SNEGSKA (reference sequence). CDR3 length: 14 amino acids. CDR3 protein: CSAGGQGLQETQYF. For the CDR3, the DNA is TGCAGTGCCGGGGGACAGGGCCTCCAAGAGACCCAGTACTTC.

This rearrangement joins TRBV4-2 to TRBJ1-1; the match to TRBD1 covers 9 bases. The CDR3 loop spans 16 amino acids. V lost 4 bases and J lost 5; bases outside the gene matches: 11. Germline CDR1 LGHNA, CDR2 YNFKEQ. The CDR3 DNA reads TGTGCCAGCAGCCTGCGTCCGGGACAGGGTATTACTGAAGCTTTCTTT. It codes for CASSLRPGQGITEAFF.

This chain connects TRBV20-1 to TRBJ2-5, with TRBD2 identical over 7 bases. The germline V gene has CDR1 DFQATT and CDR2 SNEGSKA (reference sequence). The ends lost 3 bases at V and 7 bases at J; junction bases unmatched: 17. The CDR3 has 16 residues. In nucleotides, the CDR3 is TGCAGTGCTAGCAATCGAGCGCGGGAGCCCGCAGGGACCCAGTACTTC. This gives the protein CSASNRAREPAGTQYF.

The chain couples TRBV6-2 or TRBV6-3 to TRBJ1-1; the D is unclear. V lost 2 bases, J lost 2 bases, and 9 bases lay in between. The CDR3 has 14 residues. Germline loops: CDR1 MNHEY, CDR2 SVGEGT. CDR3: CASSYKGSNTEAFF. DNA of the CDR3: TGTGCCAGCAGTTACAAAGGCAGCAACACTGAAGCTTTCTTT.

This chain joins TRBV6-5 and TRBJ2-7; 12 nucleotides line up with TRBD2. Trimming cost V 5 bases and J 6 bases; bases outside gene matches: 11. Germline V gene sequence: CDR1 MNHEY, CDR2 SVGAGI. The CDR3 spans 16 residues. In DNA form, the CDR3 reads TGTGCCAGCAGTCCCCCCAGACTAGCGGGAGTATCCGAGCAGTACTTC. Translation: CASSPPRLAGVSEQYF.

This chain joins TRBV20-1 and TRBJ2-5; the D is unclear. Germline V gene sequence: CDR1 DFQATT, CDR2 SNEGSKA (reference sequence). CDR3 size: 14 residues. Trimming removed 3 bases from V and 0 bases from J, with 11 bases in between. This chain's CDR3 is CSASDHWYQETQYF. The CDR3 nucleotides are TGCAGTGCTAGCGATCACTGGTACCAAGAGACCCAGTACTTC.

The chain is built from TRBV20-1 and TRBJ1-6; D uncertain. This CDR3 spans 15 amino acids. Deletions cut 5 bases from V and 7 bases from J, with 18 bases between. Germline V gene sequence: CDR1 DFQATT, CDR2 SNEGSKA (reference sequence). The CDR3 protein is CSAVWRRAKNSPLHF. For the CDR3, the DNA is TGCAGTGCTGTATGGAGGAGGGCTAAGAATTCACCCCTCCACTTT.

The V call is TRBV2, the J call TRBJ1-3; D remains ambiguous. Trimming removed 4 bases from V and 0 bases from J, with 10 bases in between. There are 15 residues in the CDR3. Germline values: CDR1 SNHLY, CDR2 FYNNEI. CDR3: CASSGGYSSGNTIYF. The CDR3 DNA sequence: TGTGCCAGCAGTGGCGGCTACAGCTCTGGAAACACCATATATTTT.

V is TRBV20-1 and J is TRBJ1-2; D call uncertain. CDR1 is DFQATT, CDR2 SNEGSKA, per germline (reference sequence). Between the trimmed V and J ends, which lost 0 bases and 1 base, there was a span of 6 bases. CDR3 size: 13 residues. The CDR3 DNA is TGCAGTGCTAGAGATAAGGGTAACTATGGCTACACCTTC. Its protein is CSARDKGNYGYTF.

This clonotype showed up just a few times. This chain connects TRBV11-2 to TRBJ1-1, with TRBD1 matching over 9 bases. The CDR3 length is 14 residues. The trim removed 3 bases at V and 3 bases at J, leaving 2 bases unmatched. Germline loops: CDR1 SGHAT, CDR2 FQNNGV. The CDR3 sequence is CASSFGQGYTEAFF. The CDR3 coding sequence is TGTGCCAGCAGCTTCGGACAGGGGTACACTGAAGCTTTCTTT.